This record concerns one T cell receptor beta chain sequence. No antigen is known for it. This sample is part of a study of T cell responses to AZD1222 COVID-19 vaccine. Overall study: Pooled in the analysis were second doses at about 4 or about 12 weeks.

The study's findings and limits: Rises in breadth and depth of Spike-specific TCRs came after two AZD1222 doses. Only a handful of AZD1222 recipients, roughly 6 in all, had baseline seropositivity.

CDR3 size: 14 residues. CDR1 is SGHTA and CDR2 is FQGNSA in the germline V gene. The germline V and J ends were trimmed by 1 base and 2 bases, with 8 bases remaining between them. The repertoire was sequenced with immunoSEQ multiplex PCR; TCRdb's copy has only in-frame clones and lacks some. In the table there are 100,000 to 150,000 clones, 89% of which are singletons. The receptor comes from an adult in good health. Source: peripheral blood, taken on day 0 of AZD1222 vaccination. This chain joins TRBV7-2 and TRBJ1-2, with D possibly TRBD1 on 5 matching bases. As DNA, the CDR3 is TGTGCCAGCAGCTTAGGGAACAGGAACTATGGCTACACCTTC. This codes for CASSLGNRNYGYTF.